Presented here are 14 T cell receptor beta chains from one specimen sequenced in a study of cytomegalovirus exposure and HLA in healthy donors. In the PCR, 60 Vbeta and 13 Jbeta primers were used. TCRdb's copy holds only in-frame clones and misses some; the assay was immunoSEQ multiplex PCR. The table lists roughly 99,000 clones, around 78% of them singletons. Sequencing was done on a sample of PBMCs. These receptors were obtained from a man aged 25-40 years in good health and CMV-seronegative.

This chain uses TRBV9 with TRBJ2-7; TRBD2 might be the D (6 bases). The germline gives CDR1 SGDLS, CDR2 YYNGEE. Trimming took off 4 bases at V and 5 bases at J, with 16 bases between the two ends. The CDR3 extends over 14 amino acids. As DNA, the CDR3 is TGTGCCAGCAGCCCACGTCCCGGCGGGGACGAGCAGTACTTC. It encodes CASSPRPGGDEQYF.

The rearrangement uses TRBV6-5 and TRBJ1-4, with D perhaps TRBD1 (5 bases). Germline CDR1 and CDR2: MNHEY and SVGAGI. The ends were cut back, 4 bases at V and 7 bases at J, with 16 bases in the middle. This CDR3 is 15 amino acids long. CDR3 sequence: CASSSSTVLGEKLFF. The CDR3, as DNA: TGTGCCAGCAGTTCCTCGACAGTTCTTGGTGAAAAACTGTTTTTT.

This clone was counted a single time. This sequence joins TRBV29-1 and TRBJ2-3; D unclear. There are 13 residues in the CDR3. Germline loops: CDR1 SQVTM, CDR2 ANQGSEA. Trimming pared 1 base from V and 0 bases from J, leaving 5 bases between. CDR3 in amino acids: CSVEVGSTDTQYF. DNA of the CDR3: TGCAGCGTTGAAGTCGGGAGCACAGATACGCAGTATTTT.

The chain recombines TRBV2 with TRBJ2-1, with 10 bases aligning to TRBD2. The germline V gene has CDR1 SNHLY and CDR2 FYNNEI. V gave up 7 bases and J gave up 7 bases; unmatched junction bases: 22. The CDR3 has 19 amino acids. The DNA of the CDR3 is TGTGCCAGCACTCTAGAGGGGTTCCTAGCGGGAGTCTCAACGAATGAGCAGTTCTTC. Its translation: CASTLEGFLAGVSTNEQFF.

This clone was observed a handful of times. The chain combines TRBV9 with TRBJ1-4; D gene uncertain. The CDR3 consists of 16 residues. V lost 0 bases, J lost 0 bases, and 9 bases lay in between. In germline, CDR1 is SGDLS, CDR2 YYNGEE. The CDR3 loop reads CASSVGATATNEKLFF. The CDR3 DNA sequence: TGTGCCAGCAGCGTAGGGGCCACAGCAACTAATGAAAAACTGTTTTTT.

With regard to this clone: One junction end disagrees with the germline gene, perhaps due to a read error. This chain joins TRBV18 and TRBJ1-6; perhaps TRBD1 as D (5 bases). Looked up from germline, CDR1 is KGHSH and CDR2 is LQKENI. There are 14 residues in the CDR3. The chain's CDR3 is CASSPLGLDSPLHF. For the CDR3, the DNA is TGTGCCAGCTCTCCACTGGGGCTAGATTCACCCCTCCACTTT.

V and J are TRBV7-9 and TRBJ2-1; D might be TRBD2 (7 bases). Between the trimmed V and J ends, which lost 8 bases and 9 bases, there was a span of 17 bases. Germline CDR1 is SEHNR and CDR2 is FQNEAQ (reference sequence). CDR3 length: 13 residues. The CDR3 sequence is CASSWGGLPEQFF. CDR3 DNA: TGTGCCAGCTCTTGGGGGGGCCTTCCTGAGCAGTTCTTC.

The V call is TRBV6-1, the J call TRBJ2-7; 11 nucleotides agree with TRBD1. The trim removed 7 bases at V and 3 bases at J, leaving 5 bases unmatched. This CDR3 contains 14 residues. The V gene's germline CDR1 is MNHNS and CDR2 SASEGT. The CDR3: CASTMGQGGYEQYF. CDR3 bases: TGTGCCAGCACCATGGGACAGGGGGGCTACGAGCAGTACTTC.

V is TRBV19 and J is TRBJ1-2; 10 positions match TRBD1. The J segment lost 8 bases and the V segment lost 5 bases, leaving 11 bases of the junction unmatched. CDR1 LNHDA and CDR2 SQIVND come from the germline V gene (reference sequence). This CDR3 is 15 amino acids long. Written as DNA, the CDR3 is TGTGCCAGTAGTTCCCCGGACAGGGGGAGATGGGGCTACACCTTC. It codes for CASSSPDRGRWGYTF.

The chain uses TRBV29-1 and TRBJ2-1; 10 nucleotides align to TRBD2. CDR1 and CDR2 (germline): SQVTM, ANQGSEA. The CDR3 is 16 amino acids. Germline trimming cut 6 bases from V and 6 bases from J; bases unmatched to any gene: 14. Written as DNA, the CDR3 is TGCAGCGTGCAGCCCATAGTAGCGGGGGGTCTCAATGAGCAGTTCTTC. It is translated as CSVQPIVAGGLNEQFF.

The chain couples TRBV5-1 to TRBJ2-4; a weak D match, TRBD1 (5 bases). CDR3 length: 15 amino acids. Germline loops: CDR1 SGHRS, CDR2 YFSETQ. Trimming took 4 bases from V and 1 from J, leaving 12 bases between them. CDR3 sequence: CASSQTPGAKNIQYF. CDR3 sequence (DNA): TGCGCCAGCAGCCAGACCCCAGGGGCCAAAAACATTCAGTACTTC.

This chain uses TRBV6-1 with TRBJ1-1; weak D call: TRBD1 (5 bases). The V gene lost 11 bases and the J gene lost 4 bases, with 14 bases spanning the gap. CDR1 is MNHNS, CDR2 SASEGT, per germline. This CDR3 is built from 12 residues. DNA of the CDR3: TGTGCCCTAAGGGAGGGGAGCACTGAAGCTTTCTTT. It is translated as CALREGSTEAFF.

This chain uses TRBV9 with TRBJ2-2, with a tentative D call TRBD1 (5 bases). With 0 bases removed from V and 5 bases from J, the gap between germline ends came to 14 bases. The CDR3 is 16 amino acids. The V gene's germline CDR1 is SGDLS and CDR2 YYNGEE. The chain's CDR3 is CASSVAGFPGTGELFF. In DNA form, the CDR3 reads TGTGCCAGCAGCGTAGCAGGGTTTCCAGGGACCGGGGAGCTGTTTTTT.

Only a few counts were recorded for this clone. The chain combines TRBV1 with TRBJ2-2; TRBD1 reflects the table's D call only, with no check against the DNA. TRBV1 is a known pseudogene. The CDR3 has 15 residues. The CDR3 coding sequence is TGCACCAGCAGGTTTGGGGGCCGTTTCGCCGGGGAGCTGTTTTTT. Protein sequence: CTSRFGGRFAGELFF.